Sequencing of this T cell receptor (beta chain) was carried out in a study of cytomegalovirus exposure and HLA in healthy donors. Regarding the study as a whole: A subsequent analysis found that TCR clusters from the first cohort also tended to co-occur in the roughly 120 validation repertoires, with roughly 95% of cluster scores above 0.

Sequencing used immunoSEQ multiplex PCR; TCRdb keeps in-frame clones, though not all of them. In the table there are about 82,000 clones, approximately 95% of which are singletons. Germline V CDR1 and CDR2: MNHEY, SMNVEV (reference sequence). The CDR3 runs 16 residues. With V trimmed by 5 bases and J by 3 bases, 9 bases remained unmatched. On this clone itself: The target antigen is unknown.

The chain recombines TRBV27 with TRBJ1-4; TRBD1 agrees at 7 bases. The TCR originated in a woman younger than 35 in good health and CMV-seronegative. The specimen sequenced was PBMCs. The chain's CDR3 is CASSPEMTGPNEKLFF. CDR3 bases: TGTGCCAGCAGTCCCGAGATGACAGGGCCTAATGAAAAACTGTTTTTT.